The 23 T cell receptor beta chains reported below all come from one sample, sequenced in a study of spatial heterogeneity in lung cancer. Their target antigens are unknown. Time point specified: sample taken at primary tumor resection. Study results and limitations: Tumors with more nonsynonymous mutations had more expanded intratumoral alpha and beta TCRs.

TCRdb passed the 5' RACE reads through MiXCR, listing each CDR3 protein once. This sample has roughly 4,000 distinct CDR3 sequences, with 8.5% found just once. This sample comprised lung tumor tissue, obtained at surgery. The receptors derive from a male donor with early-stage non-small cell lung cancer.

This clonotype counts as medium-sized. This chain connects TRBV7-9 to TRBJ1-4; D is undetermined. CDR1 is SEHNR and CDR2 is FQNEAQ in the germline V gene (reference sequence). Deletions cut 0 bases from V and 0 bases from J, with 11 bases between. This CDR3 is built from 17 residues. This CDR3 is CASSLANGKSTNEKLFF. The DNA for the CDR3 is TGTGCCAGCAGCTTAGCGAACGGGAAATCAACTAATGAAAAACTGTTTTTT.

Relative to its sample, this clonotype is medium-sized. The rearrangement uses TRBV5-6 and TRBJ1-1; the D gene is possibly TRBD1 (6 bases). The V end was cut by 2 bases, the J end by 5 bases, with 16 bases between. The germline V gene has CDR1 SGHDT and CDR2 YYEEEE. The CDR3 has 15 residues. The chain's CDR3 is CASSFYRGMATEAFF. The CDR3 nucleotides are TGTGCCAGCAGCTTTTATAGGGGGATGGCAACTGAAGCTTTCTTT.

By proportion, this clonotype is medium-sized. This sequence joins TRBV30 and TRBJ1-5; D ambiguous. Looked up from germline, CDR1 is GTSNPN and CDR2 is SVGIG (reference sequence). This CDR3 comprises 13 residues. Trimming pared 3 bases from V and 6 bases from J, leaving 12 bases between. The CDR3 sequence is CAWSGGGSQPQHF. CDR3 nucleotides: TGTGCCTGGAGCGGTGGAGGTAGTCAGCCCCAGCATTTT.

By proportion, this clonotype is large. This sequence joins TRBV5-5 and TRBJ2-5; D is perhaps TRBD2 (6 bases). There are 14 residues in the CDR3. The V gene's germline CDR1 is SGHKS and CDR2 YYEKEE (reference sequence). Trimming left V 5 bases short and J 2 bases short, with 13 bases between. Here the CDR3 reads CASRPTGTQETQYF. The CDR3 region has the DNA TGTGCCAGCAGGCCTACCGGGACTCAAGAGACCCAGTACTTC. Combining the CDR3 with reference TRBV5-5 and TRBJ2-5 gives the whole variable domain DAGVTQSPTHLIKTRGQQVTLRCSPISGHKSVSWYQQVLGQGPQFIFQYYEKEERGRGNFPDRFSARQFPNYSSELNVNALLLGDSALYLCASRPTGTQETQYFGPGTRLLVL.

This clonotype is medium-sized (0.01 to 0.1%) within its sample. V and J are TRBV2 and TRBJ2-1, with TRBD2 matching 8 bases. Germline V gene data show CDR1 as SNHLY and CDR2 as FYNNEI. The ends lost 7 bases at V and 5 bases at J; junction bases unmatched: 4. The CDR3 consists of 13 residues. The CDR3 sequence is CASTGLDHNEQFF. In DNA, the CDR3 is TGTGCCAGCACGGGACTAGACCACAATGAGCAGTTCTTC.

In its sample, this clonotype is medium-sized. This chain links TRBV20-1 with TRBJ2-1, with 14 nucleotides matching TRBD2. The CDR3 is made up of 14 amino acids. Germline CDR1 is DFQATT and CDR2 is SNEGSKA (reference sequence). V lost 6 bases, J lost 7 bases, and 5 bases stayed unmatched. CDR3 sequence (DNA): TGCAGTGCGGGGACTAGCGGGAGAGGGAATGAGCAGTTCTTC. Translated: CSAGTSGRGNEQFF.

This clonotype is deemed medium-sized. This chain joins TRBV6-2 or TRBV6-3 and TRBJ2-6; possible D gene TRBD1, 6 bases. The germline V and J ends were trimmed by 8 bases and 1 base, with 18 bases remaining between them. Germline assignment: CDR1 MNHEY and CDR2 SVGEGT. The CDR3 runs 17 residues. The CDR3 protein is CASLSGNRDSGANVLTF. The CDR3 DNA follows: TGTGCCAGCCTCTCTGGGAACAGGGATTCTGGGGCCAACGTCCTGACTTTC.

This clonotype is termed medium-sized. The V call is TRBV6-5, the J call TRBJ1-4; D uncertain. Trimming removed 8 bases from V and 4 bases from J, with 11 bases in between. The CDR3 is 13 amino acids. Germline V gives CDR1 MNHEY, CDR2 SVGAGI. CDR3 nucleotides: TGTGCCAGCGGCATCGGGCTTAATGAAAAACTGTTTTTT. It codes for CASGIGLNEKLFF.

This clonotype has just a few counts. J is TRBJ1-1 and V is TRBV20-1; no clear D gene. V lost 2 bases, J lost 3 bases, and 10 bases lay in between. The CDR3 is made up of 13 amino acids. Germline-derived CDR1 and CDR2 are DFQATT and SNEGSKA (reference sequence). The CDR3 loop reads CSARQGTHTEAFF. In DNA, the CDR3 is TGCAGTGCTAGACAAGGAACGCACACTGAAGCTTTCTTT.

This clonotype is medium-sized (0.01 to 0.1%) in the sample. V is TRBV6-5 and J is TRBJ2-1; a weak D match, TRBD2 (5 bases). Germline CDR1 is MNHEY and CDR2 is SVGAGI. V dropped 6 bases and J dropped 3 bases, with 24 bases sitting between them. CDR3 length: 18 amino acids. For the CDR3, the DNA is TGTGCCAGCAGCTGCCCCGACTGGGTTTTCGAGGGCTACAATGAGCAGTTCTTC. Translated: CASSCPDWVFEGYNEQFF.

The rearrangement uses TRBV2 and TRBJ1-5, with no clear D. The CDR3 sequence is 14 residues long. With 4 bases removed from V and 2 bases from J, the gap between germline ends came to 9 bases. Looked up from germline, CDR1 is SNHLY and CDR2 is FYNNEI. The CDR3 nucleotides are TGTGCCAGCAGTGCAGGTAATGGCAATCAGCCCCAGCATTTT. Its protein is CASSAGNGNQPQHF.

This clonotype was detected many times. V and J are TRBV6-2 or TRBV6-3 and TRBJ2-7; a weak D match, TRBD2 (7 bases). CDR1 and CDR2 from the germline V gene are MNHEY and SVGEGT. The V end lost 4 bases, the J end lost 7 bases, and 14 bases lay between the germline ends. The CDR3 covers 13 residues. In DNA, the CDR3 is TGTGCCAGCAGTTCGGCGGGGGCAAGAGAGCAGTACTTC. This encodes CASSSAGAREQYF.

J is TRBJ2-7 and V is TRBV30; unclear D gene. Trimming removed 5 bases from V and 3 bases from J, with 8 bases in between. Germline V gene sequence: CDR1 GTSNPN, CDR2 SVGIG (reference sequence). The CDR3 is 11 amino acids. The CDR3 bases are TGTGCCTGGGGTTACAACTACGAGCAGTACTTC. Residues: CAWGYNYEQYF.

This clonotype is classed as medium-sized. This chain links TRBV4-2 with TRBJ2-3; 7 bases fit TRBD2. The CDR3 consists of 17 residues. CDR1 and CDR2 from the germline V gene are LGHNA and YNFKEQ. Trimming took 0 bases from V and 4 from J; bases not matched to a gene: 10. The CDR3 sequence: CASSQDVGGGMSDTQYF. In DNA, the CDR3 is TGTGCCAGCAGCCAAGATGTTGGGGGGGGGATGTCAGATACGCAGTATTTT.

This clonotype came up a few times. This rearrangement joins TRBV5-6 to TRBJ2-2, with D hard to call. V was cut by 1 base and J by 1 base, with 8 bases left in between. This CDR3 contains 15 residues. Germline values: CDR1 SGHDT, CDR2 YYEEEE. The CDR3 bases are TGTGCCAGCAGCTTGTTGCTAGAGAACACCGGGGAGCTGTTTTTT. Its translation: CASSLLLENTGELFF.

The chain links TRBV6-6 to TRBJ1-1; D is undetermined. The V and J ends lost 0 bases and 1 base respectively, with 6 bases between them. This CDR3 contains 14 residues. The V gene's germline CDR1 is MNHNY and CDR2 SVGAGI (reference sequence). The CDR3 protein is CASSYSAQNTEAFF. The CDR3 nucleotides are TGTGCCAGCAGTTACTCAGCACAGAACACTGAAGCTTTCTTT.

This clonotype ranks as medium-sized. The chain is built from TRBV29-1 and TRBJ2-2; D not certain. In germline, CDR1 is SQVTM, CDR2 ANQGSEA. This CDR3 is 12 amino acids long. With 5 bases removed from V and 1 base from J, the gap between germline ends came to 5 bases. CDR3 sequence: CSVRLNTGELFF. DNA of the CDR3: TGCAGCGTTCGTCTGAACACCGGGGAGCTGTTTTTT.

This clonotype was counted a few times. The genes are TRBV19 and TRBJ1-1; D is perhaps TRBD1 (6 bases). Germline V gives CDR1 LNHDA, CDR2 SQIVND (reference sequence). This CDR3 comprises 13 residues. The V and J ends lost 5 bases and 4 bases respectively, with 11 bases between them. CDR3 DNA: TGTGCCAGTAGTTTCAGGGGTGTCACTGAAGCTTTCTTT. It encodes CASSFRGVTEAFF.

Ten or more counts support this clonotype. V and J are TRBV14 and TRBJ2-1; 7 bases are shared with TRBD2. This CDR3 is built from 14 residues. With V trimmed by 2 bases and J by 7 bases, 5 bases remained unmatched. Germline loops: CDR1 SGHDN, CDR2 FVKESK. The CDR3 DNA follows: TGTGCCAGCAGCCAAATCCTAGCGGCGAATGAGCAGTTCTTC. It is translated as CASSQILAANEQFF.

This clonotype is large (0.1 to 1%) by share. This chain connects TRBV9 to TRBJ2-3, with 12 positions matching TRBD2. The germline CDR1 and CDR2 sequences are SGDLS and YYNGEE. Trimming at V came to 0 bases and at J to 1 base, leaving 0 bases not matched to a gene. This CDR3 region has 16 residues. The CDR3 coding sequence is TGTGCCAGCAGCGTAGGACTAGCGGGAGGCACAGATACGCAGTATTTT. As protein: CASSVGLAGGTDTQYF.

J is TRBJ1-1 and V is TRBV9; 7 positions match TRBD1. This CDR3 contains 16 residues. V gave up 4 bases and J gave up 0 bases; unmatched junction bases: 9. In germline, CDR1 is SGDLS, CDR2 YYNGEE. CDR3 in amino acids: CASSHGTAIMNTEAFF. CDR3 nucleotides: TGTGCCAGCAGCCACGGGACAGCAATCATGAACACTGAAGCTTTCTTT.

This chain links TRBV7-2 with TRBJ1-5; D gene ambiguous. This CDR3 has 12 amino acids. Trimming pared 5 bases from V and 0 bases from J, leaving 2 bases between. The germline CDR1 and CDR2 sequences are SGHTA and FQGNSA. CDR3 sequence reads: CASSNSNQPQHF. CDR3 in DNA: TGTGCCAGCAGCAATAGCAATCAGCCCCAGCATTTT.

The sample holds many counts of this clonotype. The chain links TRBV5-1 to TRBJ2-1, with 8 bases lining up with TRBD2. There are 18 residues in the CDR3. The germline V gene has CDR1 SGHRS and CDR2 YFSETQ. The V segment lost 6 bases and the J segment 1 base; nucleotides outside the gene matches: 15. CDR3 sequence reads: CASTSRGSGIASYNEQFF. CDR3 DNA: TGCGCCAGCACCTCCCGGGGTAGCGGGATCGCGTCCTACAATGAGCAGTTCTTC.